This TCR beta chain was captured by sequencing in a study of cytomegalovirus exposure and HLA in healthy donors. Study-level points and caveats: Reported results showed that the classifier diagnosed cytomegalovirus status with high specificity and sensitivity.

Clones were sequenced by immunoSEQ multiplex PCR, and TCRdb holds only the in-frame ones, with some missing. In the table there are over 100,000 clones, 88% of which are singletons. On this clone itself: Its target is unknown.

Sequencing input: PBMCs. The TCR sequence derives from a woman in her late teens or twenties in good health and CMV-seropositive.

CDR3: CASTQTPIYGYTF. Written as DNA, the CDR3 is TGTGCCAGCACCCAGACACCGATCTATGGCTACACCTTC. The chain is built from TRBV2 and TRBJ1-2, with unresolved D. This CDR3 has 13 residues. V was cut by 7 bases and J by 4 bases, with 13 bases left in between. CDR1 is SNHLY, CDR2 FYNNEI, per germline.